This T cell receptor (beta chain) comes out of a study of blood T cell repertoires in COVID-19. Study at large: Material from acute and convalescent COVID-19 was sourced from the United States, Italy and Spain.

The data were produced by immunoSEQ multiplex PCR, yet TCRdb's version contains in-frame clones alone and is incomplete. The table has 260,000 or so clones, 82% seen once; the top ten hold around 5%. Germline CDR1 reads SEHNR; CDR2 reads FQNEAQ (reference sequence). The CDR3 has 18 amino acids. V was clipped by 2 bases and J by 0 bases, with 18 bases between them. This clonotype was obtained from a woman aged 70-85 years with acute or convalescent COVID-19. The chain has TRBV7-9 and TRBJ2-3; TRBD2 is a possible D gene (6 bases). The sequencing input was peripheral blood. The CDR3 region is CASSLLPSRGSSTDTQYF. In DNA form, the CDR3 reads TGTGCCAGCAGCTTACTTCCCTCGCGGGGTTCTAGCACAGATACGCAGTATTTT. The full variable domain, completed using reference TRBV7-9 and TRBJ2-3, is DTGVSQNPRHKITKRGQNVTFRCDPISEHNRLYWYRQTLGQGPEFLTYFQNEAQLEKSRLLSDRFSAERPKGSFSTLEIQRTEQGDSAMYLCASSLLPSRGSSTDTQYFGPGTRLTVL.